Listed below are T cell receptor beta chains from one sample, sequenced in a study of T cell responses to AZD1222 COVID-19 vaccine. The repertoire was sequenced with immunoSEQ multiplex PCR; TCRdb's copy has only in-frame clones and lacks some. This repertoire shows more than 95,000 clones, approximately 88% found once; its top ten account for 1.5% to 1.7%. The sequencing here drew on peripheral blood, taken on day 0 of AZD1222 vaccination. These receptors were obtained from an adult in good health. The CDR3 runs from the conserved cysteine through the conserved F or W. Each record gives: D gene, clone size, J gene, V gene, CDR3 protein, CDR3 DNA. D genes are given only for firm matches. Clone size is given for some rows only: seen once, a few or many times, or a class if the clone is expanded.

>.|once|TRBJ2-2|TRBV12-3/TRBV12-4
CASSLVPGELFF
TGTGCCAGCAGTTTAGTCCCCGGGGAGCTGTTTTTT
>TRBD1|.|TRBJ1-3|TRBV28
CASSLTGGTGNTIYF
TGTGCCAGCAGTCTCACAGGGGGCACTGGAAACACCATATATTTT
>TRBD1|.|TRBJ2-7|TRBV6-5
CASSRDRNYEQYF
TGTGCCAGCAGCCGGGACAGGAACTACGAGCAGTACTTC
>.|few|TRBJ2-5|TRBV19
CASSMSSGSQETQYF
TGTGCCAGTAGTATGTCGTCAGGGAGTCAAGAGACCCAGTACTTC
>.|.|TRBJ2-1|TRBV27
CASSLTGRRYNEQFF
TGTGCCAGCAGTTTGACAGGTAGAAGATACAATGAGCAGTTCTTC
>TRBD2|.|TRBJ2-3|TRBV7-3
CASSQTSGGTDTQYF
TGTGCCAGCAGCCAGACTAGCGGGGGGACAGATACGCAGTATTTT
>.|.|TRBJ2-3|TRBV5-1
CASSFGPNTDTQYF
TGCGCCAGCAGCTTTGGGCCCAACACAGATACGCAGTATTTT
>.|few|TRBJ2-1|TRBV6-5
CASSYSRVKEQFF
TGTGCCAGCAGTTACTCCAGGGTTAAGGAGCAGTTCTTC
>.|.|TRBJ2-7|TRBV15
CATSRDLTDSAYEQYF
TGTGCCACCAGCAGAGATCTTACCGACAGTGCCTACGAGCAGTACTTC
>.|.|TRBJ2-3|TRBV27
CASSGGPGADTQYF
TGTGCCAGCAGTGGCGGGCCAGGGGCAGATACGCAGTATTTT
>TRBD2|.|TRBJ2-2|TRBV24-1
CATSDLSGRVTGELFF
TGTGCCACCAGTGATTTGAGCGGGAGGGTCACCGGGGAGCTGTTTTTT
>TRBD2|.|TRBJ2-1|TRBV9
CASSANSGSSYNEQFF
TGTGCCAGCAGCGCGAATAGCGGGAGCTCCTACAATGAGCAGTTCTTC
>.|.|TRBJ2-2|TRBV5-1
CASSPGQTSNTGELFF
TGCGCCAGCAGCCCGGGACAAACCTCGAACACCGGGGAGCTGTTTTTT
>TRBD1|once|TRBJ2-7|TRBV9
CASSGQGYEQYF
TGTGCCAGCAGCGGACAGGGCTACGAGCAGTACTTC
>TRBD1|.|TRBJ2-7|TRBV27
CASSYHYSGQGYYEQYF
TGTGCCAGCAGTTACCACTATTCGGGACAGGGGTACTACGAGCAGTACTTC
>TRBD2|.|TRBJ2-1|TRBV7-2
CASSSGLAVSNEQFF
TGTGCCAGCAGCTCGGGACTAGCGGTCTCCAATGAGCAGTTCTTC
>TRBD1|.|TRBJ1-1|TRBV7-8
CASSKGTDTEAFF
TGTGCCAGCAGCAAAGGGACAGACACTGAAGCTTTCTTT
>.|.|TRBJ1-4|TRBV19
CASSIRGIDEKLFF
TGTGCCAGTAGTATCCGGGGGATTGATGAAAAACTGTTTTTT
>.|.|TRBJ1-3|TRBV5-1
CAGSYAASGNTIYF
TGCGCCGGTTCTTATGCCGCCTCTGGAAACACCATATATTTT
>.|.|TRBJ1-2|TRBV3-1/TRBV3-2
CASSQTEGYTF
TGTGCCAGCAGCCAGACGGAGGGCTACACCTTC
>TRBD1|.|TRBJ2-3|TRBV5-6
CASTRQGADTQYF
TGTGCCAGCACCCGACAGGGCGCAGATACGCAGTATTTT
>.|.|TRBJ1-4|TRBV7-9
CASSSLGGNNEKLFF
TGTGCCAGCAGCTCCCTAGGTGGGAACAATGAAAAACTGTTTTTT
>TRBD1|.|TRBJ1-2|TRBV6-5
CASSYSDRASNYGYTF
TGTGCCAGCAGTTACTCCGACAGGGCCAGTAACTATGGCTACACCTTC
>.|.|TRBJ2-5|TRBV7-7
CASSFGAYQETQYF
TGTGCCAGCAGCTTTGGGGCATACCAAGAGACCCAGTACTTC
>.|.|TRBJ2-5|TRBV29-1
CSGQLQETQYF
TGCAGCGGACAGCTACAAGAGACCCAGTACTTC
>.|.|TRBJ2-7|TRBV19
CASSPGPSVAYEQYF
TGTGCCAGTAGCCCCGGGCCTAGCGTTGCCTACGAGCAGTACTTC
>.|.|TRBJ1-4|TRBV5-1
CASSLWPRGPTNEKLFF
TGCGCCAGCAGCTTGTGGCCCCGGGGACCAACTAATGAAAAACTGTTTTTT
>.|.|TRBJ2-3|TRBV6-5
CASSSTGPEDTQYF
TGTGCCAGCAGTTCCACAGGGCCGGAAGATACGCAGTATTTT
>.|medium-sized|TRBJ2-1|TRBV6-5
CASSYGVYNEQFF
TGTGCCAGCAGTTACGGAGTTTACAATGAGCAGTTCTTC
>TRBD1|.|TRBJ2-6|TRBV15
CATSRDRGQPSGANVLTF
TGTGCCACCAGCAGAGATAGGGGACAGCCTTCTGGGGCCAACGTCCTGACTTTC
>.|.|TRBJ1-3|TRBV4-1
CASSQLPQVTGNTIYF
TGCGCCAGCAGCCAGCTACCCCAGGTAACTGGAAACACCATATATTTT
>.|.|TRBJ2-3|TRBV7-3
CASSEWGDTQYF
TGTGCCAGCAGCGAATGGGGAGATACGCAGTATTTT
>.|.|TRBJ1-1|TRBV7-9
CASSLTTGPNTEAFF
TGTGCCAGCAGCCTAACGACAGGCCCGAACACTGAAGCTTTCTTT
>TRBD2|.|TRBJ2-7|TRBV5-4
CASSSKLAGGAYEQYF
TGTGCCAGCAGCTCGAAACTAGCGGGGGGGGCCTACGAGCAGTACTTC
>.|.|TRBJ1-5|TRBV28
CASSLYRNQPQHF
TGTGCCAGCAGTTTATACCGAAATCAGCCCCAGCATTTT
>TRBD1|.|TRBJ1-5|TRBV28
CASSAAKGALHQPQHF
TGTGCCAGCAGTGCTGCCAAGGGGGCCCTCCATCAGCCCCAGCATTTT
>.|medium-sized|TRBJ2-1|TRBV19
CASSIIREPPEQFF
TGTGCCAGTAGTATTATCCGGGAACCGCCGGAGCAGTTCTTC
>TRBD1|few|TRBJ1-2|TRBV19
CASSMGTVNYGYTF
TGTGCCAGTAGTATGGGGACAGTAAATTATGGCTACACCTTC
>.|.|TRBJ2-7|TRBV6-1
CASRNPQDVYEQYF
TGTGCCAGCAGGAACCCGCAGGATGTCTACGAGCAGTACTTC
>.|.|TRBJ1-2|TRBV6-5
CASGTANYGYTF
TGTGCCAGCGGGACTGCTAACTATGGCTACACCTTC
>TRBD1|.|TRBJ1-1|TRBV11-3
CASSLRGQGNTEAFF
TGTGCCAGCAGCTTGCGGGGACAGGGGAATACTGAAGCTTTCTTT
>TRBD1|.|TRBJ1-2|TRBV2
CASSGVTGGYGYTF
TGTGCCAGCAGTGGTGTTACAGGGGGCTATGGCTACACCTTC
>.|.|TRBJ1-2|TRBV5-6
CASSLSTQDIYGYTF
TGTGCCAGCAGCTTGTCCACCCAGGATATTTATGGCTACACCTTC
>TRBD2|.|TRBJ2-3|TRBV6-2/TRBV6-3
CASSLGLAGGRSTDTQYF
TGTGCCAGCAGCCTCGGACTAGCGGGAGGAAGAAGCACAGATACGCAGTATTTT
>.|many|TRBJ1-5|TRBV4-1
CASSQVGRGRRQPQHF
TGCGCCAGCAGCCAAGTCGGGAGGGGTCGGCGGCAGCCCCAGCATTTT
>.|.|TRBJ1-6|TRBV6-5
CASRVSSSYNSPLHF
TGTGCCAGCAGGGTCTCGAGCTCCTATAATTCACCCCTCCACTTT
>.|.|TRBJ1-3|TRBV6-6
CASSRSWRTTSGNTIYF
TGTGCCAGCAGCCGAAGTTGGAGAACGACATCTGGAAACACCATATATTTT
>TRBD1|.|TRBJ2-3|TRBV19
CASNTPQGGTDTQYF
TGTGCCAGTAACACACCACAGGGGGGCACAGATACGCAGTATTTT
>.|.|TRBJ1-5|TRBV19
CASRDTANSNQPQHF
TGTGCCAGTAGAGATACGGCAAATAGCAATCAGCCCCAGCATTTT
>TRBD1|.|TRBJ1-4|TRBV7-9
CASSRTGAGEKLFF
TGTGCCAGCAGCCGAACAGGGGCCGGTGAAAAACTGTTTTTT
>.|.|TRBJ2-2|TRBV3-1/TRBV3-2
CASSQTYWGTGELFF
TGTGCCAGCAGCCAAACTTACTGGGGGACCGGGGAGCTGTTTTTT
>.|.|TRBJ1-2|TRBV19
CASSISSGAYVHGYTF
TGTGCCAGTAGTATATCAAGCGGGGCATACGTACATGGCTACACCTTC
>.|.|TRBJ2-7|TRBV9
CASSPGDYEQYF
TGTGCCAGCAGTCCGGGGGACTACGAGCAGTACTTC
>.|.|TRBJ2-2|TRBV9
CASSVDPTVATGELFF
TGTGCCAGCAGCGTAGACCCGACGGTAGCTACCGGGGAGCTGTTTTTT
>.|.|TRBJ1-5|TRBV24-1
CATSEGNQPQHF
TGTGCCACCAGTGAGGGCAATCAGCCCCAGCATTTT
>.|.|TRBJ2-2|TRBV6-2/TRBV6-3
CASSLTVSGTGELFF
TGTGCCAGCAGTTTGACTGTTAGTGGCACCGGGGAGCTGTTTTTT
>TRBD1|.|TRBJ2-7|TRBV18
CASSPLGRDSDEQYF
TGTGCCAGCTCACCTTTAGGCAGGGACAGCGACGAGCAGTACTTC
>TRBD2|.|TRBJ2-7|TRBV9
CASSAGLAAYYEQYF
TGTGCCAGCAGCGCGGGACTAGCGGCCTACTACGAGCAGTACTTC
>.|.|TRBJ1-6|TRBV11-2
CASSLDSGGRVPLHF
TGTGCCAGCAGCTTAGATTCGGGTGGCCGGGTGCCCCTCCACTTT